These T cell receptor beta chains were read from a single sample in a study of blood T cell repertoires in COVID-19. The table came from immunoSEQ multiplex PCR; TCRdb's copy has only in-frame clones and leaves some out. The profile shows more than 250,000 clones, about nine tenths of them singletons. Sequencing was performed on PBMCs or T cells enriched from blood (not recorded which). The receptors originated from a woman between 40 and 50 years old with acute COVID-19. Each CDR3 is given with its conserved first and last residue. The order of the fields is V gene, clone size, J gene, D gene, CDR3 protein, CDR3 DNA. A D gene is named only where the DNA matches it firmly. Size tells how often a clone was seen (once, few, many) or the class of an expanded clone, and some rows leave it out.

TRBV9,once,TRBJ2-3,TRBD2,CASSWGAGEADTQYF,TGTGCCAGCTCCTGGGGAGCGGGAGAGGCAGATACGCAGTATTTT
TRBV7-2,NA,TRBJ1-1,NA,CASSDLATYTEAFF,TGTGCCAGCAGCGACTTAGCGACCTACACTGAAGCTTTCTTT
TRBV18,NA,TRBJ2-7,TRBD1,CASSLQGPGTGSYEQYF,TGTGCCAGCTCACTACAAGGCCCCGGGACAGGGTCCTACGAGCAGTACTTC
TRBV2,NA,TRBJ1-5,NA,CASSAGDQPQHF,TGTGCCAGCAGTGCGGGGGATCAGCCCCAGCATTTT
TRBV7-2,NA,TRBJ2-2,NA,CASSLSPTNTGELFF,TGTGCCAGCAGCTTAAGCCCGACGAACACCGGGGAGCTGTTTTTT
TRBV27,NA,TRBJ1-2,NA,CASSPQGGGYTF,TGTGCCAGCAGTCCCCAGGGAGGGGGCTACACCTTC
TRBV7-2,NA,TRBJ1-6,NA,CASSLPFTNSPLHF,TGTGCCAGCAGCTTACCATTCACAAATTCACCCCTCCACTTT
TRBV27,NA,TRBJ2-1,NA,CASSPRIADNEQFF,TGTGCCAGCAGTCCAAGGATAGCGGATAATGAGCAGTTCTTC
TRBV19,NA,TRBJ2-1,TRBD1,CASSLRPGQGNNEQFF,TGTGCCAGTAGCCTTCGACCGGGACAGGGGAACAATGAGCAGTTCTTC
TRBV6-5,NA,TRBJ1-4,NA,CASSYSNQEKLFF,TGTGCCAGCAGTTACTCGAATCAGGAAAAACTGTTTTTT
TRBV24-1,few,TRBJ2-1,TRBD2,CATSDFGTSDSSYNEQFF,TGTGCCACCAGTGATTTTGGGACTAGCGATAGCTCCTACAATGAGCAGTTCTTC
TRBV19,NA,TRBJ2-1,TRBD2,CASSVTSGRMNLYNEQFF,TGTGCCAGTAGTGTTACTAGCGGGAGAATGAACTTATACAATGAGCAGTTCTTC
TRBV6-5,NA,TRBJ2-4,TRBD1,CASSLQGEWDIQYF,TGTGCCAGCAGTCTACAGGGGGAGTGGGACATTCAGTACTTC
TRBV18,NA,TRBJ1-1,NA,CASSPLWGRGTEAFF,TGTGCCAGCTCACCACTTTGGGGGCGAGGCACTGAAGCTTTCTTT
TRBV19,NA,TRBJ1-1,NA,CASSMGEGVPNTEAFF,TGTGCCAGTAGTATGGGGGAGGGCGTACCGAACACTGAAGCTTTCTTT
TRBV11-2,NA,TRBJ2-7,TRBD2,CASSRGASGSLANEQYF,TGTGCCAGCAGCCGGGGGGCTAGCGGGAGCCTCGCGAACGAGCAGTACTTC
TRBV5-1,NA,TRBJ2-5,TRBD2,CASSGFLAGQETQYF,TGCGCCAGCAGCGGCTTCCTAGCGGGGCAAGAGACCCAGTACTTC
TRBV29-1,NA,TRBJ2-7,NA,CSVFQSWEQYF,TGCAGCGTATTTCAGTCCTGGGAGCAGTACTTC
TRBV28,NA,TRBJ2-1,NA,CASSLLRRTSHNEQFF,TGTGCCAGCAGTTTATTAAGGAGGACTTCCCACAATGAGCAGTTCTTC
TRBV14,NA,TRBJ2-3,TRBD2,CASSHPGGGKDTQYF,TGTGCCAGCAGCCATCCGGGGGGAGGGAAGGATACGCAGTATTTT
TRBV9,NA,TRBJ2-1,TRBD2,CASSPHLAGDNEQFF,TGTGCCAGCAGCCCCCACCTAGCGGGAGACAATGAGCAGTTCTTC
TRBV28,once,TRBJ1-1,TRBD1,CASSLGGQGAIRAFF,TGTGCCAGCAGTTTAGGGGGACAGGGGGCGATTAGGGCTTTCTTT
TRBV11-3,NA,TRBJ1-1,NA,CASSLTFQGRAFF,TGTGCCAGCAGCTTAACTTTCCAGGGAAGAGCTTTCTTT
TRBV28,NA,TRBJ1-6,NA,CASSFQGSDDSPLHF,TGTGCCAGCAGTTTTCAGGGTAGTGATGATTCACCCCTCCACTTT
TRBV11-2,NA,TRBJ2-1,TRBD1,CASSAGTASYNEQFF,TGTGCCAGCAGCGCCGGGACAGCTTCCTACAATGAGCAGTTCTTC
TRBV10-1,NA,TRBJ2-3,TRBD2,CASSAERETDTQYF,TGCGCCAGCAGTGCTGAGCGGGAGACAGATACGCAGTATTTT
TRBV30,NA,TRBJ1-6,TRBD1,CAWSLGVGQVDSPLHF,TGTGCCTGGAGTCTCGGAGTTGGACAGGTGGATTCACCCCTCCACTTT
TRBV10-2,NA,TRBJ2-1,NA,CASRSGNYNEQFF,TGCGCCAGCAGATCCGGGAACTACAATGAGCAGTTCTTC
TRBV5-6,NA,TRBJ2-7,NA,CASSVTVTGFGAYEQYF,TGTGCCAGCAGCGTAACAGTTACAGGGTTTGGGGCCTACGAGCAGTACTTC
TRBV12-3/TRBV12-4,once,TRBJ1-3,NA,CAGGDGSGNTIYF,TGTGCCGGGGGGGATGGCTCTGGAAACACCATATATTTT
TRBV18,NA,TRBJ1-1,TRBD1,CASSPGTDEAFF,TGTGCCAGCTCACCCGGGACAGATGAAGCTTTCTTT
TRBV27,NA,TRBJ2-3,TRBD2,CASARFSGLAASTDTQYF,TGTGCCAGCGCTCGATTTTCGGGACTAGCGGCTAGCACAGATACGCAGTATTTT
TRBV19,once,TRBJ2-6,NA,CASSIIFRDSGANVLTF,TGTGCCAGTAGTATAATCTTTCGGGACTCTGGGGCCAACGTCCTGACTTTC
TRBV18,NA,TRBJ2-1,TRBD2,CASSGTRSYNEQFF,TGTGCCAGCTCAGGGACTAGATCCTACAATGAGCAGTTCTTC
TRBV11-2,NA,TRBJ1-1,TRBD1,CASSFWTGDTEAFF,TGTGCCAGCAGCTTCTGGACAGGGGACACTGAAGCTTTCTTT
TRBV28,few,TRBJ2-7,NA,CASRPLGQAMTYEQYF,TGTGCCAGCAGACCTCTGGGGCAGGCCATGACCTACGAGCAGTACTTC
TRBV4-3,few,TRBJ2-3,NA,CASSQGRTDTQYF,TGCGCCAGCAGCCAAGGGCGGACAGATACGCAGTATTTT
TRBV5-1,NA,TRBJ2-5,NA,CASSLAATTKETQYF,TGCGCCAGCAGCTTGGCCGCGACTACAAAAGAGACCCAGTACTTC
TRBV28,NA,TRBJ2-7,NA,CASNAQGPYEQYF,TGTGCCAGCAACGCCCAGGGGCCCTACGAGCAGTACTTC